The sample holds many counts of the clone carrying this TCR beta chain. What it recognizes is unknown. Trimming took off 4 bases at V and 8 bases at J, with 10 bases between the two ends. The CDR3 is 12 residues long. Looked up from germline, CDR1 is SGHDT and CDR2 is YYEEEE. The sample belongs to a study of identical twins. A universal primer site came from template switching; cDNA carried unique molecular identifiers. MiXCR was run by TCRdb on the 5' RACE reads, yielding one entry per CDR3 protein. The sample lists under 300,000 distinct CDR3 sequences; roughly 13% were seen once. Among all donors, each was a healthy Caucasian. Study-level results: Cord blood beta clonotypes present at high abundance carried fewer insertions; no such pattern appeared in memory repertoires.

The same sample was also studied in work on yellow fever vaccine responses in identical twins. That study reports: Twin vaccine T cell responses reportedly seemed partly convergent, partly personalized.

Sequencing used memory (CD45RO+) T cells sorted from blood. This rearrangement joins TRBV5-6 to TRBJ2-1; tentatively, D is TRBD1 (6 bases). This receptor was taken from a woman younger than 35 in good health. This CDR3 reads CASSITGYEQFF. As DNA, the CDR3 is TGTGCCAGCAGCATAACAGGGTATGAGCAGTTCTTC.